These 7 T cell receptor beta chains were sequenced from one sample in a study of metastatic and nonmetastatic thyroid tumors. TCRdb re-called the PCR reads via MiXCR. The sample lists some 37,000 clones; more than 20% were seen once. Ahead of thyroid surgery, no patient had received treatment of any kind. Sequencing input: blood. The receptors come from a female donor with papillary thyroid cancer or a benign thyroid nodule (not recorded which). Some clones in this sample may be carry-over from other donors' samples.

This clone was detected many times. An end of the junction differs from the germline gene, which may be a read error. The rearrangement uses TRBV7-8 and TRBJ2-7, with D maybe TRBD2 (5 bases). The CDR3 sequence is 15 residues long. CDR1 and CDR2 (germline): SGHVS, FQNEAQ. For the CDR3, the DNA is TGTGCCAGCCTGTCTTCTAGCCGTCGATCGGACGAGCGGTACTTC. Its protein is CASLSSSRRSDERYF. The entire variable domain, with the rest obtained from reference TRBV7-8 and TRBJ2-7, is as follows: GAGVSQSPRYKVAKRGQDVALRCDPISGHVSLFWYQQALGQGPEFLTYFQNEAQLDKSGLPSDRFFAERPEGSVSTLKIQRTQQEDSAVYLCASLSSSRRSDERYFGPGTRLTVT.

This clone has more than one count but fewer than ten. The chain combines TRBV10-3 with TRBJ1-1; D gene ambiguous. Per the germline V gene, CDR1 is ENHRY and CDR2 is SYGVKD. The CDR3 has 15 residues. Trimming shortened V by 0 bases and J by 7 bases, and 15 bases separated the two germline ends. In nucleotides, the CDR3 is TGTGCCATCAGTGAGTCGCGAGGCTCTGACGGTGAAGCTTTCTTT. Protein sequence: CAISESRGSDGEAFF.

V usage is TRBV11-1 and J usage is TRBJ2-3; 9 bases are a match to TRBD2. The ends lost 3 bases at V and 1 base at J; junction bases unmatched: 2. The CDR3 is made up of 15 amino acids. CDR1 SGHAT and CDR2 FQDESV come from the germline V gene (reference sequence). CDR3 DNA sequence: TGTGCCAGCAGCTTGACTAGCGGAGGCACAGATACGCAGTATTTT. Protein product: CASSLTSGGTDTQYF.

This clone was counted ten times or more. This chain joins TRBV19 and TRBJ2-6; D gene ambiguous. The CDR3 consists of 17 residues. Per germline, CDR1 LNHDA and CDR2 SQIVND (reference sequence). Trimming left V 2 bases short and J 0 bases short, with 11 bases between. The CDR3 here is CASSIRSWGSGANVLTF. The CDR3, as DNA: TGTGCCAGTAGTATAAGATCTTGGGGCTCTGGGGCCAACGTCCTGACTTTC.

This clone was counted a few times. The junction does not match germline at one end; this may be a read error. J is TRBJ2-4 and V is TRBV28; TRBD2 agrees at 10 bases. Looked up from germline, CDR1 is MDHEN and CDR2 is SYDVKM. CDR3 length: 19 amino acids. CDR3 residues: CASSPNLAGVSPSKNIHYF. The CDR3 DNA sequence: TGTGCCAGCAGTCCAAATCTAGCGGGAGTATCGCCCTCCAAAAACATTCATTACTTC.

This clone was observed at least ten times. The chain has TRBV19 and TRBJ2-5; D is possibly TRBD1 (6 bases). There are 14 residues in the CDR3. The V end lost 5 bases, the J end lost 7 bases, and 17 bases lay between the germline ends. Germline V gene sequence: CDR1 LNHDA, CDR2 SQIVND (reference sequence). The CDR3 DNA follows: TGTGCCAGTAGTTTTCAGGGGCCCCGGGGGACCCAGTACTTC. Translation gives CASSFQGPRGTQYF.

This clone has a handful of counts. The rearrangement links TRBV20-1 to TRBJ1-1; D is undetermined. There are 14 residues in the CDR3. Germline lookup yields CDR1 DFQATT and CDR2 SNEGSKA (reference sequence). Trimming removed 3 bases at V and 0 bases at J, with 11 bases between. CDR3 residues: CSARIGGMNTEAFF. CDR3 bases: TGCAGTGCTAGGATTGGCGGCATGAACACTGAAGCTTTCTTT.